What follows are 9 T cell receptor beta chains derived from one specimen sequenced in a study of beta chain features in type 1 diabetes. The entirety of the isolated RNA underwent reverse transcription, so expressed TCRB transcripts were sequenced. The repertoire was sequenced with immunoSEQ multiplex PCR; TCRdb's copy has only in-frame clones and lacks some. Among about 160,000 clones listed, around 8.4% were seen once. Study results and caveats: In all four CD4+ subsets, TCRB CDR3 length was significantly, moderately reduced in type 1 diabetes.

The antigens for these receptors are not known. Sequences were obtained from central memory CD4+ T cells from blood. The source is a woman between 18 and 29 years old with type 1 diabetes.

The chain links TRBV14 to TRBJ2-6; 9 bases map to TRBD1. The CDR3 length is 19 residues. Germline lookup yields CDR1 SGHDN and CDR2 FVKESK. V gave up 4 bases and J gave up 0 bases; unmatched junction bases: 10. CDR3 sequence: CASSPQPGQGTSGANVLTF. The CDR3 nucleotides are TGTGCCAGCAGCCCTCAACCGGGACAGGGCACCTCTGGGGCCAACGTCCTGACTTTC.

V is TRBV21-1 and J is TRBJ2-7; the DNA was not used to check the table's D call, TRBD2. TRBV21-1 is designated a pseudogene. The CDR3 loop spans 16 amino acids. CDR3 residues: CASSKRTSGSGYEQYF. The CDR3 DNA sequence: TGTGCCAGCAGCAAAAGGACTAGCGGGAGCGGGTACGAGCAGTACTTC.

This clone was found a few times. The chain couples TRBV4-2 to TRBJ2-2; D is undetermined. V was pared by 0 bases and J by 6 bases, with 8 bases between. Germline V gives CDR1 LGHNA, CDR2 YNFKEQ. This CDR3 comprises 14 residues. CDR3 DNA: TGTGCCAGCAGCCAAGAGTTGGCCCCCGGGGAGCTGTTTTTT. This encodes CASSQELAPGELFF.

The V gene is TRBV2, the J gene TRBJ2-7, with D maybe TRBD2 (5 bases). With 6 bases removed from V and 4 bases from J, the gap between germline ends came to 19 bases. The germline gives CDR1 SNHLY, CDR2 FYNNEI. CDR3 size: 15 residues. The CDR3 sequence: CASSPREGERYEQYF. In DNA, the CDR3 is TGTGCCAGCAGCCCCCGCGAGGGAGAGCGGTACGAGCAGTACTTC.

The chain combines TRBV11-2 with TRBJ2-5; the D gene is possibly TRBD2 (6 bases). This CDR3 contains 15 residues. Trimming took off 8 bases at V and 6 bases at J, with 22 bases between the two ends. Germline loops: CDR1 SGHAT, CDR2 FQNNGV. CDR3 DNA: TGTGCCAGCGGGGAAGGAGGGGCTCTATCAAAGACCCAGTACTTC. Encoded protein: CASGEGGALSKTQYF.

This clone has only a few counts. This CDR3 is also generated by other DNA sequences in the sample. The V gene is TRBV4-3, the J gene TRBJ2-7, with 8 bases identical to TRBD2. This CDR3 has 15 amino acids. Germline trimming cut 1 base from V and 6 bases from J; bases unmatched to any gene: 8. The germline CDR1 and CDR2 sequences are LGHNA and YSLEER. This CDR3 reads CASSQGGAGVGEQYF. CDR3 nucleotide sequence: TGCGCCAGCAGCCAAGGGGGAGCGGGAGTAGGCGAGCAGTACTTC.

The chain carries TRBV6-5 and TRBJ2-2; possibly TRBD1 for D (6 bases). This CDR3 spans 16 amino acids. Trimming shortened V by 2 bases and J by 1 base, and 11 bases separated the two germline ends. In germline, CDR1 is MNHEY, CDR2 SVGAGI. The CDR3 loop is CASSYIRTVNTGELFF. CDR3 nucleotide sequence: TGTGCCAGCAGTTACATTCGGACAGTGAACACCGGGGAGCTGTTTTTT.

This clone was seen only a few times. The V call is TRBV4-3, the J call TRBJ2-1; 8 nucleotides align to TRBD1. Germline CDR1 is LGHNA and CDR2 is YSLEER. Trimming cost V 3 bases and J 5 bases; bases outside gene matches: 9. The length of the CDR3 is 16 residues. The CDR3, as DNA: TGCGCCAGCAGCCACACCCCCGGGACAGGACACAATGAGCAGTTCTTC. Protein sequence: CASSHTPGTGHNEQFF.

This chain connects TRBV7-2 to TRBJ2-7; D not resolved. Germline values: CDR1 SGHTA, CDR2 FQGNSA. Trimming left V 5 bases short and J 8 bases short, with 25 bases between. The CDR3 loop spans 16 amino acids. The CDR3 region is CASSPSADRLLSQQYF. Written as DNA, the CDR3 is TGTGCCAGCAGCCCAAGTGCGGATCGGCTCCTGTCTCAGCAGTACTTC. The entire variable domain, with the rest obtained from reference TRBV7-2 and TRBJ2-7, is as follows: GAGVSQSPSNKVTEKGKDVELRCDPISGHTALYWYRQSLGQGLEFLIYFQGNSAPDKSGLPSDRFSAERTGGSVSTLTIQRTQQEDSAVYLCASSPSADRLLSQQYFGPGTRLTVT.